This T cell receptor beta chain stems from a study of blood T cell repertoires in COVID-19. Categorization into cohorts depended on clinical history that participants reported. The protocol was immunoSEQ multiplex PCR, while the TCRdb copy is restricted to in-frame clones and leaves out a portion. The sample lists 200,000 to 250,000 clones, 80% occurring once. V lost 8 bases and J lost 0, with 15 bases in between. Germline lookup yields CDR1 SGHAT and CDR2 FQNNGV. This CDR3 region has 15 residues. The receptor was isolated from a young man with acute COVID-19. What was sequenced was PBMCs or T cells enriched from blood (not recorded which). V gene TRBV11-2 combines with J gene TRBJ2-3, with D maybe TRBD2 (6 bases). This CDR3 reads CASRMMGGSTDTQYF. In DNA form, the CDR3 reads TGTGCCAGCCGCATGATGGGAGGTAGCACAGATACGCAGTATTTT.